The clone carrying this T cell receptor (beta chain) appeared a few times. Antigen unknown. Researchers used the Oncomine TCR Beta short-read assay to sequence DNA from cultured CD4+ T cells. TCRdb reprocessed the PCR reads via MiXCR and lists one record per CDR3 protein. The table has around 5,400 distinct CDR3 sequences, 40% to 45% seen once. The sample belongs to a study of vaccination and CD4 T cells after COVID-19. In the study overall: Nasal swab PCR had shown SARS-CoV-2 positivity in the convalescent patients (roughly 9 mild cases, one severe case).

Treatment indicated: approximately nine-day PBMC culture with coronavirus spike peptide pools or control peptides (ViraFEST assay). The cultures had half their medium swapped for fresh IL-2 medium on days 3 and 7. The CDR3 runs 15 residues. Trimming cost V 0 bases and J 6 bases; bases outside gene matches: 6. Germline V gene sequence: CDR1 MNHNS, CDR2 SASEGT. The genes are TRBV6-1 and TRBJ1-2; 8 nucleotides match TRBD1. The clonotype originates from a human donor who had recovered from COVID-19. Sequenced input: CD4+ T cells from blood, cultured in vitro. The CDR3 reads CASSEAFRGRNGYTF. CDR3 coding DNA: TGTGCCAGCAGTGAAGCGTTCAGGGGGCGAAATGGCTACACCTTC.